This T cell receptor beta chain was obtained from a study of blood T cell repertoires in COVID-19. In the study overall: The cDNA or gDNA used as material had been derived from T cells, B-cell-depleted T cells, or PBMCs.

Trimming took 2 bases from V and 5 from J, leaving 16 bases between them. CDR1 is MNHEY and CDR2 is SVGEGT in the germline V gene. The CDR3 contains 16 residues. The method was immunoSEQ multiplex PCR; TCRdb's version includes in-frame clones alone and lacks a portion of them. The table lists 55,000 to 65,000 clones, about 91% of them singletons. The chain recombines TRBV6-2 or TRBV6-3 with TRBJ2-1; D is unresolved. The specimen was peripheral blood. The source of this sequence is an older woman with active COVID-19. This chain's CDR3 is CASSYAPLEPHNEQFF. The CDR3 DNA reads as TGTGCCAGCAGTTACGCCCCGCTAGAGCCCCACAATGAGCAGTTCTTC.